These 17 T cell receptor beta chains were sequenced from one sample in a study of blood T cell repertoires in COVID-19. Profiling relied on immunoSEQ multiplex PCR, and the TCRdb table lists in-frame clones only, not all of them. The table includes fewer than 200,000 clones, under 90% detected once. Material: PBMCs or T cells enriched from blood (not recorded which). These receptors originate from a man aged 50-59 years who had recovered from COVID-19.

The CDR3 bases are TGTGCCACCAGCAGAGGATGGACAGTAAATTACAATGAGCAGTTCTTC. It translates to CATSRGWTVNYNEQFF. The chain has TRBV15 and TRBJ2-1; tentative D call: TRBD1 (6 bases). The CDR3 covers 16 residues. Germline V gene sequence: CDR1 LNHNV, CDR2 YYDKDF (reference sequence). The V gene lost 1 base and the J gene lost 4 bases, with 14 bases spanning the gap.

For the CDR3, the DNA is TGCGCCAGCAGCTTGGAGTCTAGCGGGGGATTCTACAATGAGCAGTTCTTC. Its protein is CASSLESSGGFYNEQFF. This chain links TRBV5-1 with TRBJ2-1; 10 nucleotides agree with TRBD2. The CDR3 is made up of 17 amino acids. Germline trimming cut 0 bases from V and 3 bases from J; bases unmatched to any gene: 6. The V gene's germline CDR1 is SGHRS and CDR2 YFSETQ.

The V call is TRBV7-6, the J call TRBJ1-5, with TRBD1 matching over 11 bases. The CDR3 has 16 amino acids. V was clipped by 5 bases and J by 0 bases; unmatched bases: 3. Germline CDR1 SGHVS, CDR2 FNYEAQ. The CDR3 protein is CASSPGQGASNQPQHF. The DNA of the CDR3 is TGTGCCAGCAGCCCTGGACAGGGGGCTAGCAATCAGCCCCAGCATTTT.

This clone was detected only once. V is TRBV5-5 and J is TRBJ1-6; TRBD1 aligns across 7 bases. This CDR3 contains 15 residues. The germline V gene encodes CDR1 SGHKS and CDR2 YYEKEE (reference sequence). The ends lost 0 bases at V and 8 bases at J; junction bases unmatched: 5. The CDR3 bases are TGTGCCAGCAGCTTGGCCGGGACAGAGGATTCACCCCTCCACTTT. Protein: CASSLAGTEDSPLHF.

This clone was counted between two and nine times. V usage is TRBV6-5 and J usage is TRBJ2-7, with 12 bases identical to TRBD2. The CDR3 covers 16 residues. Per germline, CDR1 MNHEY and CDR2 SVGAGI. Germline trimming cut 3 bases from V and 3 bases from J; bases unmatched to any gene: 6. CDR3 bases: TGTGCCAGCAGTTATAAGACTAGCGGGGGCCACTACGAGCAGTACTTC. Its translation is CASSYKTSGGHYEQYF.

This clone has just one count. Here the CDR3 DNA reads TGCGCCAGCAGCTTGGGGGGACAGTCAGCGGAACTGTTTTTT. Translated, it gives CASSLGGQSAELFF. V gene TRBV5-1 combines with J gene TRBJ1-4; the match to TRBD1 covers 7 bases. Per the germline V gene, CDR1 is SGHRS and CDR2 is YFSETQ. The CDR3 has 14 residues. V lost 0 bases to trimming and J lost 12 bases; unmatched junction nucleotides: 8.

The chain is built from TRBV12-3 or TRBV12-4 and TRBJ2-1; 7 bases are shared with TRBD1. Trimming cost V 6 bases and J 9 bases; bases outside gene matches: 8. The CDR3 extends over 13 amino acids. CDR3 DNA sequence: TGTGCCAGCAGCCGAGACAGGGACAGTGAGCAGTTCTTC. Residues: CASSRDRDSEQFF.

The rearrangement uses TRBV6-5 and TRBJ2-4, with a possible D match to TRBD1 (5 bases). CDR3 length: 12 amino acids. Germline V gene sequence: CDR1 MNHEY, CDR2 SVGAGI. Trimming cost V 7 bases and J 5 bases, with 9 bases left between them. The CDR3 DNA reads as TGTGCCAGCACCGACAGAGAAAACATTCAGTACTTC. Its translation: CASTDRENIQYF.

The V call is TRBV28, the J call TRBJ1-6, with 10 bases identical to TRBD1. The V gene end was trimmed by 5 bases and the J gene end by 2 bases; junction bases not matched to a gene: 6. The CDR3 covers 17 residues. CDR1 is MDHEN, CDR2 SYDVKM, per germline. CDR3 protein: CASSPGQGVTYNSPLHF. In DNA, the CDR3 is TGTGCCAGCAGTCCCGGACAGGGGGTAACCTATAATTCACCCCTCCACTTT.

The chain joins TRBV25-1 to TRBJ2-1; maybe TRBD1 (6 bases). The CDR3 totals 12 residues. CDR1 is MGHDK and CDR2 is SYGVNS in the germline V gene. Between the trimmed V and J ends, which lost 4 bases and 6 bases, there was a span of 7 bases. CDR3 bases: TGTGCCAGCAGTGCAGGGGCCAATGAGCAGTTCTTC. This codes for CASSAGANEQFF.

CDR3 region: CASTSASGANYNEQFF. The CDR3 bases are TGTGCCAGCACCTCCGCTAGCGGGGCAAACTACAATGAGCAGTTCTTC. V is TRBV5-6 and J is TRBJ2-1, with 9 positions matching TRBD2. Germline trimming cut 6 bases from V and 3 bases from J; bases unmatched to any gene: 10. Per the germline V gene, CDR1 is SGHDT and CDR2 is YYEEEE. The CDR3 spans 16 residues.

The chain carries TRBV6-6 and TRBJ1-4; D possibly corresponds to TRBD1 (5 bases). V dropped 8 bases and J dropped 6 bases, with 10 bases sitting between them. Germline CDR1 is MNHNY and CDR2 is SVGAGI (reference sequence). There are 12 residues in the CDR3. CDR3 nucleotide sequence: TGTGCCAGCGGGGGGATCGATGAAAAACTGTTTTTT. Translating it yields CASGGIDEKLFF.

This clone was picked up one time. The chain combines TRBV11-2 with TRBJ2-3; tentative D call: TRBD2 (5 bases). V gave up 3 bases and J gave up 5 bases, with 21 bases separating them. Germline values: CDR1 SGHAT, CDR2 FQNNGV. The CDR3 is made up of 17 amino acids. The CDR3 loop is CASSLAARSPRGDTQYF. CDR3 DNA: TGTGCCAGCAGCTTGGCGGCACGATCCCCTCGGGGAGATACGCAGTATTTT.

The gene calls are TRBV27 and TRBJ2-7; TRBD2 matches 14 bases. The CDR3 contains 19 residues. CDR1 and CDR2 from the germline V gene are MNHEY and SMNVEV (reference sequence). V trimming: 5 bases; J trimming: 4 bases; junction bases outside the gene matches: 16. The CDR3 DNA reads TGTGCCAGCAGTAGTGGGGGCACTGGACTAGCGGGGGGACTATACGAGCAGTACTTC. It specifies CASSSGGTGLAGGLYEQYF.

V gene TRBV6-5 combines with J gene TRBJ2-7; maybe TRBD2 (6 bases). The CDR3 sequence is 16 residues long. Germline values: CDR1 MNHEY, CDR2 SVGAGI. V lost 0 bases and J lost 3, with 15 bases in between. CDR3 in amino acids: CASSYSSSVGGYEQYF. CDR3 DNA sequence: TGTGCCAGCAGTTACTCATCGTCGGTCGGGGGCTACGAGCAGTACTTC.

The rearrangement joins TRBV3-1 (or the pseudogene TRBV3-2) to TRBJ1-3; TRBD1 matches 9 bases. CDR3 length: 16 residues. Per germline, CDR1 LGHDT and CDR2 YNNKEL (reference sequence). J was trimmed by 2 bases and V by 1 base; bases with no gene match: 3. CDR3 protein: CASSQGGTGPGNTIYF. DNA of the CDR3: TGTGCCAGCAGCCAAGGGGGGACAGGGCCTGGAAACACCATATATTTT.

The CDR3 nucleotides are TGTGCCAGCAGCTTAGAGGTGGGGGGTTCGGCCAAAAACATTCAGTACTTC. Translated, it gives CASSLEVGGSAKNIQYF. The rearrangement uses TRBV7-2 and TRBJ2-4; a weak D match, TRBD2 (6 bases). Trimming took off 1 base at V and 1 base at J, with 14 bases between the two ends. Germline CDR1 and CDR2: SGHTA and FQGNSA. The CDR3 length is 17 residues.